This TCR beta chain is drawn from a study of blood T cell repertoires in COVID-19. Study context: Researchers got acute and convalescent COVID-19 samples from the United States, Italy and Spain. From T cells, B-cell-depleted T cells, or PBMCs came the material, which was cDNA or gDNA.

V dropped 0 bases and J dropped 10 bases, with 19 bases sitting between them. Germline CDR1 is LNHNV and CDR2 is YYDKDF (reference sequence). The CDR3 runs to 16 residues. In the original processing: Reference gene primer amplification gave nucleated cell count estimates. Sequencing used immunoSEQ multiplex PCR; TCRdb keeps in-frame clones, though not all of them. The V and J calls and clone size were taken over from that table, and D and trimming were inferred from the DNA. The sample lists approximately 340,000 clones; around 90% were seen once. Seattle-derived patients entered the study during active infection and were followed longitudinally.

V gene TRBV15 combines with J gene TRBJ2-1; weak D call: TRBD1 (6 bases). Sequencing used peripheral blood. The TCR sequence derives from a man aged 25-45 years with COVID-19, enrolled during active disease. The CDR3 DNA reads TGTGCCACCAGCAGAGATCAATCTCAGGGGCGAGACGAGCAGTTCTTC. Protein sequence: CATSRDQSQGRDEQFF.